What follows are 16 T cell receptor beta chains derived from one specimen sequenced in a study of neurological immune-mediated disorders. TCRdb ran MiXCR on the 5' RACE reads and lists one entry per CDR3 protein. The data contain tens of thousands of distinct CDR3 sequences, roughly 4.7% of them singletons. Sequenced: PBMCs. The receptors were gathered from a woman in her twenties or thirties with multiple sclerosis.

This clonotype has a count of ten or more. CDR3 region: CASSTGTQIYNSPLHF. DNA of the CDR3: TGCGCCAGCAGCACCGGGACTCAGATCTATAATTCACCCCTCCACTTT. The rearrangement uses TRBV5-1 and TRBJ1-6; the D gene is possibly TRBD1 (5 bases). Per the germline V gene, CDR1 is SGHRS and CDR2 is YFSETQ. The CDR3 consists of 16 residues. Trimming left V 4 bases short and J 3 bases short, with 14 bases between.

This clonotype was detected a few times. V usage is TRBV28 and J usage is TRBJ2-1; D remains ambiguous. With 1 base removed from V and 6 bases from J, the gap between germline ends came to 4 bases. This CDR3 spans 12 amino acids. Germline V gene data show CDR1 as MDHEN and CDR2 as SYDVKM. The chain's CDR3 is CASSLLSNEQFF. Written as DNA, the CDR3 is TGTGCCAGCAGTTTATTGAGCAATGAGCAGTTCTTC.

There are a few counts of this clonotype. This chain joins TRBV7-8 and TRBJ1-3; weak D call: TRBD1 (6 bases). Germline CDR1 SGHVS, CDR2 FQNEAQ. The CDR3 runs 16 residues. Trimming removed 2 bases at V and 2 bases at J, with 13 bases between. In DNA, the CDR3 is TGTGCCAGCAGCTTAACACAGGGAACGGCTGGAAACACCATATATTTT. It codes for CASSLTQGTAGNTIYF. The entire variable domain, with the rest obtained from reference TRBV7-8 and TRBJ1-3, is as follows: GAGVSQSPRYKVAKRGQDVALRCDPISGHVSLFWYQQALGQGPEFLTYFQNEAQLDKSGLPSDRFFAERPEGSVSTLKIQRTQQEDSAVYLCASSLTQGTAGNTIYFGEGSWLTVV.

This clonotype occurred many times. The V and J genes are TRBV20-1 and TRBJ2-7; 7 bases align to TRBD1. V was clipped by 6 bases and J by 0 bases; unmatched bases: 8. The CDR3 extends over 14 amino acids. Germline CDR1 and CDR2: DFQATT and SNEGSKA (reference sequence). Here the CDR3 DNA reads TGCAGTGCCGGACGACAGGGAGCCTCCTACGAGCAGTACTTC. This gives the protein CSAGRQGASYEQYF.

This clonotype was observed many times. The V gene is TRBV12-3 or TRBV12-4, the J gene TRBJ1-2; the D is unclear. The germline V and J ends were trimmed by 4 bases and 4 bases, with 13 bases remaining between them. The CDR3 runs to 14 residues. This CDR3 reads CASSSKGSVYGYTF. The CDR3 nucleotides are TGTGCCAGCAGTTCCAAAGGGTCCGTCTATGGCTACACCTTC.

This clonotype was recorded a few times. The rearrangement joins TRBV6-1 to TRBJ1-2; a weak D match, TRBD1 (5 bases). Trimming removed 5 bases at V and 4 bases at J, with 14 bases between. The germline gives CDR1 MNHNS, CDR2 SASEGT. The CDR3 is made up of 14 amino acids. The CDR3 nucleotides read TGTGCCAGCAGTTGGACAAGAGGGAGCTATGGCTACACCTTC. Translating it yields CASSWTRGSYGYTF.

This clonotype was seen repeatedly, ten times or more. The chain carries TRBV3-1 and TRBJ2-3, with D possibly being TRBD1 (6 bases). Trimming removed 5 bases from V and 3 bases from J, with 9 bases in between. The germline CDR1 and CDR2 sequences are LGHDT and YNNKEL (reference sequence). The CDR3 runs 13 residues. The CDR3 DNA reads TGTGCCAGCAGCAATACAGGGACAGATACGCAGTATTTT. Translation gives CASSNTGTDTQYF.

This clonotype was recorded many times. This chain connects TRBV5-1 to TRBJ2-3, with TRBD2 as a possible D gene (6 bases). Trimming removed 6 bases from V and 3 bases from J, with 14 bases in between. Germline values: CDR1 SGHRS, CDR2 YFSETQ. The CDR3 loop spans 14 amino acids. The CDR3: CASKNTGETDTQYF. For the CDR3, the DNA is TGCGCCAGCAAAAATACGGGAGAAACAGATACGCAGTATTTT.

In this sample, this clonotype turned up many times. The chain combines TRBV5-6 with TRBJ1-5; 12 positions match TRBD1. Germline CDR1 reads SGHDT; CDR2 reads YYEEEE. The CDR3 is 17 residues long. V shed 0 bases, J shed 7 bases, and the junction held 8 bases outside the gene matches. The CDR3 DNA follows: TGTGCCAGCAGCTTGGCCACCGGGACAGGGGGCAGCCAGCCCCAGCATTTT. Protein sequence: CASSLATGTGGSQPQHF.

This clonotype was counted many times. The rearrangement uses TRBV7-2 and TRBJ2-5; 12 bases are shared with TRBD2. CDR1 is SGHTA and CDR2 is FQGNSA in the germline V gene. Trimming cost V 3 bases and J 6 bases; bases outside gene matches: 11. The CDR3 runs to 17 residues. The CDR3 here is CASSFPVLAGGPQTQYF. The CDR3 DNA reads TGTGCCAGCAGCTTTCCGGTCCTAGCGGGAGGGCCACAGACCCAGTACTTC.

At least ten counts were recorded for this clonotype. The rearrangement joins TRBV12-3 or TRBV12-4 to TRBJ2-7, with D perhaps TRBD1 or TRBD2 (5 bases each). Trimming took 4 bases from V and 6 from J, leaving 19 bases between them. The CDR3 totals 15 residues. The CDR3 bases are TGTGCCAGCAGTTCCCGGGGCCGGCCTAGAGGCGAGCAGTACTTC. Protein sequence: CASSSRGRPRGEQYF.

This clonotype was recorded at least ten times. The CDR3 sequence: CASRETGIGRGTGELFF. The CDR3 DNA reads TGTGCCAGCAGAGAGACAGGAATAGGGCGAGGTACCGGGGAGCTGTTTTTT. The gene calls are TRBV3-1 and TRBJ2-2; D may be TRBD1 (6 bases). The CDR3 consists of 17 residues. Germline V lookup: CDR1 LGHDT, CDR2 YNNKEL (reference sequence). The V and J ends lost 6 bases and 5 bases respectively, with 22 bases between them.

The rearrangement joins TRBV7-9 to TRBJ2-1; D may be TRBD2 (6 bases). The V end lost 2 bases, the J end lost 3 bases, and 11 bases lay between the germline ends. The CDR3 consists of 15 residues. Germline assignment: CDR1 SEHNR and CDR2 FQNEAQ (reference sequence). The CDR3 loop reads CASSLHGRNYNEQFF. The CDR3 nucleotides are TGTGCCAGCAGCTTACACGGGAGAAACTACAATGAGCAGTTCTTC. The full variable domain, in which reference TRBV7-9 and TRBJ2-1 provide the parts outside the CDR3, is DTGVSQNPRHKITKRGQNVTFRCDPISEHNRLYWYRQTLGQGPEFLTYFQNEAQLEKSRLLSDRFSAERPKGSFSTLEIQRTEQGDSAMYLCASSLHGRNYNEQFFGPGTRLTVL.

This clonotype has a count of ten or more. The gene calls are TRBV14 and TRBJ2-2, with no clear D. Trimming pared 0 bases from V and 7 bases from J, leaving 15 bases between. Germline V gene sequence: CDR1 SGHDN, CDR2 FVKESK. This CDR3 has 16 amino acids. CDR3 amino acids: CASSQDLIGANGELFF. CDR3 coding DNA: TGTGCCAGCAGCCAAGATCTAATTGGAGCGAACGGGGAGCTGTTTTTT.

This clonotype has only a few counts. The chain carries TRBV5-6 and TRBJ2-7; D ambiguous. CDR1 is SGHDT, CDR2 YYEEEE, per germline. The CDR3 loop spans 13 amino acids. The ends were cut back, 0 bases at V and 3 bases at J, with 7 bases in the middle. In DNA form, the CDR3 reads TGTGCCAGCAGCTTGGGGTCGTACTACGAGCAGTACTTC. This encodes CASSLGSYYEQYF. The whole variable domain, remainder taken from reference TRBV5-6 and TRBJ2-7, is DAGVTQSPTHLIKTRGQQVTLRCSPKSGHDTVSWYQQALGQGPQFIFQYYEEEERQRGNFPDRFSGHQFPNYSSELNVNALLLGDSALYLCASSLGSYYEQYFGPGTRLTVT.

This clonotype has only a few counts. The CDR3: CSARRAGTQNTEAFF. CDR3 coding DNA: TGCAGTGCTAGACGGGCAGGTACACAGAACACTGAAGCTTTCTTT. This sequence joins TRBV20-1 and TRBJ1-1; no reliable D call. Trimming shortened V by 2 bases and J by 1 base, and 14 bases separated the two germline ends. This CDR3 is built from 15 residues. CDR1 and CDR2 (germline): DFQATT, SNEGSKA (reference sequence).